The entry below gives a single T cell receptor (beta chain) sequence along with its context. Time point described: patch test 1, 2 weeks after DPC sensitization. Specified treatment: therapeutic diphenylcyclopropenone sensitization with weekly scalp DPC. Blood sampling occurred before each patch-test application. TCRdb passed the RACE reads through MiXCR, listing each CDR3 protein once. The data show roughly 200,000 distinct CDR3 sequences, around 20% seen once. This sample was included in a study of human T cells and chemical hapten exposure. V was pared by 2 bases and J by 2 bases, with 15 bases between. The CDR3 consists of 15 residues. The germline gives CDR1 SQVTM, CDR2 ANQGSEA.

This TCR came from a woman aged 50 to 60 with alopecia areata. Some clones in this sample may be carry-over from other donors' samples. This specimen was whole blood, taken in connection with sensitization to the hapten diphenylcyclopropenone (DPC). The chain carries TRBV29-1 and TRBJ1-1; the D is unclear. The CDR3 nucleotides are TGCAGCGTTGAAAATCTCGGGAGGACCAACACTGAAGCTTTCTTT. Encoded protein: CSVENLGRTNTEAFF.